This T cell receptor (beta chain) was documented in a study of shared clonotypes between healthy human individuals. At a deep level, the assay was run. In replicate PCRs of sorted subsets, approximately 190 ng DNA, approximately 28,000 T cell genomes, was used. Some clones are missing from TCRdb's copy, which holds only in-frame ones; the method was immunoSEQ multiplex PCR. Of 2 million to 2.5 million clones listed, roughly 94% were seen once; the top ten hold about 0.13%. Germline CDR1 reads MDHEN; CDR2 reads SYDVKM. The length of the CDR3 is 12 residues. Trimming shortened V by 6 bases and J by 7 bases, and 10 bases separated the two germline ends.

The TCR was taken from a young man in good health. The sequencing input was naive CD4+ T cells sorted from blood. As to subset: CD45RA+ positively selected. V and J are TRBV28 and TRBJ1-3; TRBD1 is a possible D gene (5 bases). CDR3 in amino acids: CASSDRFNTIYF. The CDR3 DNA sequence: TGTGCCAGCAGCGACAGATTTAACACCATATATTTT. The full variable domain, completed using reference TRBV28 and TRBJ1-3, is DVKVTQSSRYLVKRTGEKVFLECVQDMDHENMFWYRQDPGLGLRLIYFSYDVKMKEKGDIPEGYSVSREKKERFSLILESASTNQTSMYLCASSDRFNTIYFGEGSWLTVV.